The clone carrying this T cell receptor beta chain was recorded a few times. The target antigen is unknown. Trimming took 5 bases from V and 0 from J, leaving 14 bases between them. The CDR3 is 17 residues long. From germline, CDR1 is MNHEY and CDR2 SVGEGT. Donors were healthy Caucasian individuals from Russia aged about 6 to 90. The record originates from a study of blood T cells in healthy people across ages. General study points: The unsorted PBMCs prevented any conclusive comparison of naive versus antigen-experienced cells. The study found TCR beta diversity correlated strongly with naive T cell percentage.

Sample-barcoded 5' priming and a J-beta primer mix drove a second PCR of about 6 to 12 cycles. Each cDNA molecule was tagged by a template-switch adaptor with 12 random nucleotides. TCRdb ran MiXCR on the 5' RACE reads and lists one entry per CDR3 protein. The repertoire holds 920,000 or so distinct CDR3 sequences, 40% to 55% seen once, with approximately 17% in the top ten. The TCR sequence derives from a woman aged 55-70 years in good health. V usage is TRBV6-2 or TRBV6-3 and J usage is TRBJ2-6; D is unresolved. Material: blood. The CDR3 region has the DNA TGTGCCAGCAGTGCCCTTTCCCGGCTCTCTGGGGCCAACGTCCTGACTTTC. It specifies CASSALSRLSGANVLTF.